The clone carrying this T cell receptor (beta chain) was recorded only once. Its antigen is currently unknown. V gave up 4 bases and J gave up 8 bases; unmatched junction bases: 15. This CDR3 has 17 residues. Per germline, CDR1 SGHNT and CDR2 YYREEE (reference sequence). The repertoire was sequenced with immunoSEQ multiplex PCR; TCRdb's copy has only in-frame clones and lacks some. The data show 60,000 to 65,000 clones, 65% to 90% seen once. Noted time point: pretreatment peripheral blood. The source of the sample is a study of PD-L1 blockade in urothelial cancer. The study's findings and limits: In blood at 3 weeks, tumor-associated clones expanded more among patients with durable benefit.

The sample was PBMCs, taken around atezolizumab (anti-PD-L1) treatment. The receptor was derived from a man aged 65-85 years with urothelial cancer. The genes are TRBV5-4 and TRBJ2-1; 10 bases agree with TRBD2. This CDR3 is CASSPGTSEALFDEQFF. Here the CDR3 DNA reads TGTGCCAGCAGCCCGGGGACTAGCGAGGCCCTCTTTGATGAGCAGTTCTTC.